The clone carrying this TCR beta chain was counted a few times. From the PCR reads, TCRdb called clonotypes with MiXCR, one entry per CDR3 protein. The sample contains 3,000 to 4,000 distinct CDR3 sequences, around 17% of which appear only once. This record comes from a study of tumor-infiltrating lymphocytes in oesophageal squamous cell carcinoma. The V gene's germline CDR1 is MNHNS and CDR2 SASEGT. V was pared by 6 bases and J by 6 bases, with 8 bases between. CDR3 length equals 11 residues. This sequence originates from a male donor with esophageal squamous cell carcinoma. The J gene is TRBJ1-1, the V gene TRBV6-1, with D hard to call. Sequenced sample: esophageal tumor tissue. The CDR3 loop is CASRIWAEAFF. Written as DNA, the CDR3 is TGTGCCAGCAGGATCTGGGCTGAAGCTTTCTTT.